This TCR beta chain was obtained from a study of T cell changes during pregnancy in multiple sclerosis. The data were produced by immunoSEQ multiplex PCR, yet TCRdb's version contains in-frame clones alone and is incomplete. The sample lists 100,000 or so clones, approximately 92% occurring once. Unmatched junction bases numbered 8, after V lost 5 bases and J lost 0 bases. The CDR3 contains 16 residues. The germline V gene encodes CDR1 SGHVS and CDR2 FNYEAQ. The source material was peripheral blood, sampled in the second trimester of pregnancy. This clonotype was obtained from a female donor with multiple sclerosis, enrolled in a pregnancy study. The chain carries TRBV7-6 and TRBJ2-7, with 9 positions matching TRBD1. Here the CDR3 reads CASSPQPGQGSYEQYF. The CDR3 coding sequence is TGTGCCAGCAGCCCCCAACCGGGACAGGGCTCCTACGAGCAGTACTTC.